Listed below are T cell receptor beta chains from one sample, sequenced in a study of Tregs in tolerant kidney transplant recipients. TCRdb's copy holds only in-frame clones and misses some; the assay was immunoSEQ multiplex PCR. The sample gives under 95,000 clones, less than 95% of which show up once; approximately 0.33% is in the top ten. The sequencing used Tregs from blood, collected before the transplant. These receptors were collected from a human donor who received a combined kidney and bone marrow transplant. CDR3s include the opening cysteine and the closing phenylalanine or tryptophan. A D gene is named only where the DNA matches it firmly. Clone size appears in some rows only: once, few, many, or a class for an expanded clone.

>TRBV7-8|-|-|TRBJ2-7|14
TGTGCCAGCAGCTACCGGGACTTAGGTTACGAGCAGTACTTC
CASSYRDLGYEQYF
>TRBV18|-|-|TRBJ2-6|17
TGTGCCAGCTCACCTAACAGGGCCGGCTCTGGGGCCAACGTCCTGACTTTC
CASSPNRAGSGANVLTF
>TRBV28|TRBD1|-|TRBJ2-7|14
TGTGCCAGCAGTCCTTGGGACAGGTCCTACGAGCAGTACTTC
CASSPWDRSYEQYF
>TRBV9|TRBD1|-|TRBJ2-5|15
TGTGCCAGCAGCCCACACTCAGACAGGGTTGAGACCCAGTACTTC
CASSPHSDRVETQYF
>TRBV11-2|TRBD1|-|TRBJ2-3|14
TGTGCCAGCAGCGTCGACAGGGGAAGCGATACGCAGTATTTT
CASSVDRGSDTQYF
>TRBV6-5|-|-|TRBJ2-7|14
TGTGCCAGCAGCCCCGCCGATAGCGCCTACGAGCAGTACTTC
CASSPADSAYEQYF
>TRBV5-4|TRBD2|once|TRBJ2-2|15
TGTGCCAGCAGCTCGGGGGGGCCCAACACCGGGGAGCTGTTTTTT
CASSSGGPNTGELFF
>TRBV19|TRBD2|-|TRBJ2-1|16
TGTGCCAGTAGTTCCTTAGCGGGAGTGGTCTACAATGAGCAGTTCTTC
CASSSLAGVVYNEQFF
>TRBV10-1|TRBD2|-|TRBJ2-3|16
TGCGCCAGCAGTCCCTTTTGGCGGGAGAGGGCAGATACGCAGTATTTT
CASSPFWRERADTQYF
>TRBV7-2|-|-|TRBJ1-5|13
TGTGCCAGCAGCTTAAACAGGGACCAGCCCCAGCATTTT
CASSLNRDQPQHF
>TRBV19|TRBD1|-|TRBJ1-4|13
TGTGCCAGTAGTATCACAGGGGTTGAAAAACTGTTTTTT
CASSITGVEKLFF
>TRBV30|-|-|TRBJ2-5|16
TGTGCCTGGGGGAAGAGGGGGGGGGCCATCCAAGAGACCCAGTACTTC
CAWGKRGGAIQETQYF
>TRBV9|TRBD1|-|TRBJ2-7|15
TGTGCCAGCAGCCCCAAGGGACAGGGGGCCTACGAGCAGTACTTC
CASSPKGQGAYEQYF
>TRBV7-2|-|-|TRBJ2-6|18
TGTGCCAGCAGCCGCGCGGGCAGGGTCGACTCTGGGGCCAACGTCCTGACTTTC
CASSRAGRVDSGANVLTF
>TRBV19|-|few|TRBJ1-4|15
TGTGCCAGTAGTACCCGAGGGGCGGAGGATGAAAAACTGTTTTTT
CASSTRGAEDEKLFF
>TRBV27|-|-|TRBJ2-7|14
TGTGCCAGCAGTTTTCTGGGCGCAGCCGCGGAGCAGTACTTC
CASSFLGAAAEQYF
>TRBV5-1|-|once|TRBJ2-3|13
TGCGCCAGCAGCCTCCCGGGGATAGATACGCAGTATTTT
CASSLPGIDTQYF
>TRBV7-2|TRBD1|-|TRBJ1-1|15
TGTGCCAGCAGCCTCAGACAGGGGGGTTACACTGAAGCTTTCTTT
CASSLRQGGYTEAFF
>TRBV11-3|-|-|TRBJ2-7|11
TGTGCCAGCAGCACGTGGGCCGAGCAGTACTTC
CASSTWAEQYF
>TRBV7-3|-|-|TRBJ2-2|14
TGTGCCAGCAGCGTAGGGGGGAACACCGGGGAGCTGTTTTTT
CASSVGGNTGELFF
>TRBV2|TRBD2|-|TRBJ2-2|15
TGTGCCAGCAGTCTAACTAGCGGCCCGACCGGGGAGCTGTTTTTT
CASSLTSGPTGELFF
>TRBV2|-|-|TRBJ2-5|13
TGTGCCAGCAGCCAGGGTGGGGGCGAGACCCAGTACTTC
CASSQGGGETQYF
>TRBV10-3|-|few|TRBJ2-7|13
TGTGCCATCAGTGATACAGGCTACTACGAGCAGTACTTC
CAISDTGYYEQYF
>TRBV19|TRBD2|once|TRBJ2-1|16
TGTGCCAGTAGTCCCCGACTAGCGGGAGTCGCCGATGAGCAGTTCTTC
CASSPRLAGVADEQFF
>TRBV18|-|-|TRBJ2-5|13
TGTGCCAGCTGCGTTCGGTACCAAGAGACCCAGTACTTC
CASCVRYQETQYF
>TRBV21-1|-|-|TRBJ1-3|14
TGTGCCAGCAGCAAAATAGGGAAGGGAAACACCATATATTTT
CASSKIGKGNTIYF
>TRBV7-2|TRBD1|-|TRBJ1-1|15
TGTGCCAGCAGCTTAGTAGGCCCCGGGACAGGTGAAGCTTTCTTT
CASSLVGPGTGEAFF
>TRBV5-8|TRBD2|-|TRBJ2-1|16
TGTGCCAGCAGCCTACCACTTGGGACTAGGCTAAATGAGCAGTTCTTC
CASSLPLGTRLNEQFF
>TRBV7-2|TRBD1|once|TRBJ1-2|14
TGTGCCAGCAGCCCTCGGGACAGGGTACTTGGCTACACCTTC
CASSPRDRVLGYTF
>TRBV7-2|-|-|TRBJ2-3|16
TGTGCCAGCAGCCCGAGCAAGCGGGCCCACACAGATACGCAGTATTTT
CASSPSKRAHTDTQYF
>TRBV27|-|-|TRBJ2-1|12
TGTGCCAGCAGTCGCAGCAAGAATGAGCAGTTCTTC
CASSRSKNEQFF
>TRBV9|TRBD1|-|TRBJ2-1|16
TGTGCCAGCAGCGTAGACGACAGGGAGCAAATAAATGAGCAGTTCTTC
CASSVDDREQINEQFF
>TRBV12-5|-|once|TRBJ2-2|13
TGTGCTAGTGGTTTGGTCGGAGACGGGGAGCTGTTTTTT
CASGLVGDGELFF
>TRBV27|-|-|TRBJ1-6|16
TGTGCCAGCAGTGCGACCCAGTTAGGGGGGTACTCACCCCTCCACTTT
CASSATQLGGYSPLHF
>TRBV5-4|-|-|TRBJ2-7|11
TGTGCCAGCAGCCTAACCTACGAGCAGTACTTC
CASSLTYEQYF
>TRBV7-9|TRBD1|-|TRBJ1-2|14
TGTGCCAGCAGCTTAGTGGCAGGGGGCAGTGGCTACACCTTC
CASSLVAGGSGYTF
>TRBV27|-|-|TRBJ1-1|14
TGTGCCAGCAAATTCGGCAGGACGAACACTGAAGCTTTCTTT
CASKFGRTNTEAFF
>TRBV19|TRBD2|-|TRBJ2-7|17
TGTGCCAGTGGTGGGAGACTAGCGGGAGGTGCAGCCTACGAGCAGTACTTC
CASGGRLAGGAAYEQYF
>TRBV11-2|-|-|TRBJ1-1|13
TGTGCCAGCAGCTCTAATCTGAACACTGAAGCTTTCTTT
CASSSNLNTEAFF
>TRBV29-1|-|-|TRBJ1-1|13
TGCAGCGTTGGGACCGGTGGGAACACTGAAGCTTTCTTT
CSVGTGGNTEAFF
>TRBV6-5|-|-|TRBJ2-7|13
TGTGCCAGCAGTTATCAACAGGCTTCCGACCATCACTTC
CASSYQQASDHHF
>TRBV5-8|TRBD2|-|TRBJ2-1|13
TGTGCCAGCAGCTTGGTAGCGGGAGGCGAGCAGTTCTTC
CASSLVAGGEQFF